The 20 T cell receptor beta chains below were found in one sample sequenced in a study of blood T cell repertoires in COVID-19. Here immunoSEQ multiplex PCR was the method, and the copy in TCRdb shows in-frame clones only, minus some. The table lists approximately 71,000 clones, 79% of them singletons. Sequences were obtained from peripheral blood. The source of these receptors is a man aged 60 to 69 with active or convalescent COVID-19.

V is TRBV19 and J is TRBJ2-2; TRBD2 aligns across 10 bases. Trimming cost V 3 bases and J 7 bases; bases outside gene matches: 5. This CDR3 has 15 residues. CDR1 is LNHDA, CDR2 SQIVND, per germline (reference sequence). The CDR3 nucleotides are TGTGCCAGTAGTATCCCTAGCGGGGGACTCGGGGAGCTGTTTTTT. Translated, it gives CASSIPSGGLGELFF.

The V gene is TRBV25-1, the J gene TRBJ2-5, with no clear D. The germline V gene encodes CDR1 MGHDK and CDR2 SYGVNS. The CDR3 is 13 residues long. V lost 2 bases and J lost 3, with 7 bases in between. The chain's CDR3 is CASSELHKETQYF. Written as DNA, the CDR3 is TGTGCCAGCAGTGAACTCCACAAAGAGACCCAGTACTTC. The full variable domain, rest sourced from reference TRBV25-1 and TRBJ2-5, is EADIYQTPRYLVIGTGKKITLECSQTMGHDKMYWYQQDPGMELHLIHYSYGVNSTEKGDLSSESTVSRIRTEHFPLTLESARPSHTSQYLCASSELHKETQYFGPGTRLLVL.

The J gene is TRBJ2-7, the V gene TRBV18; D gene unclear. CDR1 KGHSH and CDR2 LQKENI come from the germline V gene. This CDR3 is built from 14 residues. V lost 2 bases and J lost 2, with 10 bases in between. The CDR3 coding sequence is TGTGCCAGCTCACCAGGCGGTAACCCCTACGAGCAGTACTTC. Amino acid sequence: CASSPGGNPYEQYF.

V is TRBV3-1 (or the pseudogene TRBV3-2) and J is TRBJ2-7; D is ambiguous. With 0 bases removed from V and 5 bases from J, the gap between germline ends came to 5 bases. This CDR3 comprises 12 residues. From germline, CDR1 is LGHDT and CDR2 YNNKEL (reference sequence). CDR3 DNA sequence: TGTGCCAGCAGCCAAGATGTCAACGAGCAGTACTTC. Protein: CASSQDVNEQYF.

Turning to this clone: The junction departs from germline at one end; a sequencing error may be responsible. The V gene is TRBV3-1 (or the pseudogene TRBV3-2), the J gene TRBJ2-3, with 8 bases aligning to TRBD2. CDR1 is LGHDT and CDR2 is YNNKEL in the germline V gene (reference sequence). This CDR3 has 13 amino acids. CDR3 DNA: TGTGCCAGCAGCCAAGAACTAGGCGGGGGGCTGTCTTTT. This translates into CASSQELGGGLSF.

The chain couples TRBV12-5 to TRBJ1-2; weak D call: TRBD1 (6 bases). Deletions cut 8 bases from V and 6 bases from J, with 19 bases between. The germline gives CDR1 LGHNT, CDR2 FRNRAP. This CDR3 has 14 residues. The CDR3 DNA reads TGTGCTAGTAACGGGCCGGGACACCCCCATGGCTACACCTTC. Amino acid sequence: CASNGPGHPHGYTF.

The V gene is TRBV5-4, the J gene TRBJ1-2; the D is unclear. V was clipped by 5 bases and J by 8 bases, with 13 bases between them. The CDR3 consists of 12 residues. CDR1 and CDR2 (germline): SGHNT, YYREEE (reference sequence). The CDR3 bases are TGTGCCAGCAGTTCCGTCGGAGGAGGCTACACCTTC. Translated, it gives CASSSVGGGYTF.

The V call is TRBV15, the J call TRBJ1-4, with 8 bases identical to TRBD1. Germline CDR1 reads LNHNV; CDR2 reads YYDKDF (reference sequence). The CDR3 loop spans 18 amino acids. V gave up 8 bases and J gave up 5 bases; unmatched junction bases: 19. The CDR3 protein is CATRSGTGGRVGNEKLFF. The DNA of the CDR3 is TGTGCCACCCGTTCCGGGACAGGAGGGCGAGTGGGCAATGAAAAACTGTTTTTT.

The V call is TRBV19, the J call TRBJ1-6; maybe TRBD1 (5 bases). The CDR3 has 12 amino acids. Trimming removed 7 bases at V and 12 bases at J, with 13 bases between. Germline V gives CDR1 LNHDA, CDR2 SQIVND (reference sequence). The CDR3 DNA reads as TGTGCCAGTATGGTGCGGGGGGGACCCCTCCACTTT. Translating gives CASMVRGGPLHF.

The rearrangement links TRBV28 to TRBJ1-2, with D possibly matching TRBD1 (6 bases). The CDR3 is 12 residues long. V was pared by 9 bases and J by 5 bases, with 13 bases between. CDR1 is MDHEN, CDR2 SYDVKM, per germline. CDR3 sequence: CASSDSIYGYTF. The CDR3 DNA reads TGTGCCAGTTCGGACAGTATTTATGGCTACACCTTC.

The count of this clone is one. V and J are TRBV2 and TRBJ2-1; 11 positions agree with TRBD2. V was pared by 7 bases and J by 10 bases, with 12 bases of the junction left unmatched. Looked up from germline, CDR1 is SNHLY and CDR2 is FYNNEI. This CDR3 spans 15 amino acids. In nucleotides, the CDR3 is TGTGCCAGCATCCCGGGACTAGCGGCTTCGGGGGAGCAGTTCTTC. This translates into CASIPGLAASGEQFF.

The chain uses TRBV4-1 and TRBJ1-1; D remains unclear. This CDR3 comprises 12 residues. Germline V gives CDR1 MGHRA, CDR2 YSYEKL. Trimming took 6 bases from V and 1 from J, leaving 6 bases between them. As DNA, the CDR3 is TGCGCCAGCAGGCGGGGGAACACTGAAGCTTTCTTT. Its translation is CASRRGNTEAFF.

The chain uses TRBV10-3 and TRBJ2-1; maybe TRBD2 (6 bases). Looked up from germline, CDR1 is ENHRY and CDR2 is SYGVKD. The germline V and J ends were trimmed by 10 bases and 8 bases, with 21 bases remaining between them. CDR3 length: 14 amino acids. CDR3: CATRSTGTGDEQFF. The DNA of the CDR3 is TGTGCCACCCGATCAACCGGTACGGGGGATGAGCAGTTCTTC.

This rearrangement joins TRBV7-2 to TRBJ1-6; D is unresolved. Trimming took off 0 bases at V and 10 bases at J, with 13 bases between the two ends. Germline values: CDR1 SGHTA, CDR2 FQGNSA. The CDR3 is 15 amino acids. CDR3 residues: CASSLAPSGISPLHF. The CDR3 region has the DNA TGTGCCAGCAGCTTAGCGCCGTCCGGGATCTCACCCCTCCACTTT.

The chain links TRBV9 to TRBJ2-1, with D possibly matching TRBD2 (6 bases). Looked up from germline, CDR1 is SGDLS and CDR2 is YYNGEE. The CDR3 totals 15 residues. Trimming stripped 1 base from V and 4 bases from J, with 12 bases between. This CDR3 is CASSVRPGTYNEQFF. CDR3 nucleotide sequence: TGTGCCAGCAGCGTAAGACCCGGGACTTACAATGAGCAGTTCTTC.

V is TRBV28 and J is TRBJ1-1, with D possibly being TRBD1 (6 bases). CDR1 and CDR2 (germline): MDHEN, SYDVKM. V shed 8 bases and J shed 1 base, with 8 bases lying between them. The CDR3 totals 12 residues. CDR3 in DNA: TGTGCCAGCCGGGGGGCGAACACTGAAGCTTTCTTT. Its protein product is CASRGANTEAFF.

The CDR3 loop reads CASSPTHLAGGGNTQYF. CDR3 sequence (DNA): TGTGCCAGCAGCCCCACACACCTAGCGGGGGGCGGAAATACGCAGTATTTT. This chain uses TRBV7-3 with TRBJ2-3; 11 bases are a match to TRBD2. The V gene end was trimmed by 5 bases and the J gene end by 7 bases; junction bases not matched to a gene: 14. The CDR3 loop spans 17 amino acids. Per the germline V gene, CDR1 is SGHTA and CDR2 is FQGTGA.

J is TRBJ2-7 and V is TRBV6-6, with 9 bases fitting TRBD1. J lost 3 bases, V lost 0 bases, and 3 bases had no gene match. Per germline, CDR1 MNHNY and CDR2 SVGAGI (reference sequence). The CDR3 spans 15 residues. CDR3 nucleotides: TGTGCCAGCAGTTACTCGGGACAGGGCGACTACGAGCAGTACTTC. This codes for CASSYSGQGDYEQYF.

This clone was counted a few times. J is TRBJ1-5 and V is TRBV30; the D gene is possibly TRBD1 (6 bases). V was cut by 0 bases and J by 7 bases, with 10 bases left in between. Per the germline V gene, CDR1 is GTSNPN and CDR2 is SVGIG (reference sequence). The CDR3 sequence is 13 residues long. CDR3 residues: CAWSVQGSQPQHF. The CDR3 DNA reads TGTGCCTGGAGTGTACAGGGTTCACAGCCCCAGCATTTT.

This clone was observed many times. The rearrangement joins TRBV7-3 to TRBJ2-3; TRBD1 matches at 7 bases. CDR1 SGHTA and CDR2 FQGTGA come from the germline V gene. The trim removed 0 bases at V and 1 base at J, leaving 4 bases unmatched. The CDR3 contains 16 residues. CDR3 nucleotides: TGTGCCAGCAGCTTAACCCCCCAGGGGGGCACAGATACGCAGTATTTT. Its protein product is CASSLTPQGGTDTQYF.